Listed here are 11 T cell receptor beta chains from one sample, sequenced in a study of blood T cell repertoires in COVID-19. Sequencing used immunoSEQ multiplex PCR; TCRdb keeps in-frame clones, though not all of them. The sample records approximately 90,000 clones, about 83% being singletons. What was sequenced was peripheral blood. Receptors originate from an older man with COVID-19, enrolled during active disease.

The chain uses TRBV19 and TRBJ2-2; D unclear. Trimming left V 10 bases short and J 3 bases short, with 6 bases between. Per germline, CDR1 LNHDA and CDR2 SQIVND (reference sequence). This CDR3 has 11 residues. The CDR3 protein is CATHYTGELFF. The DNA of the CDR3 is TGTGCCACCCACTACACCGGGGAGCTGTTTTTT. Based on the CDR3 plus reference TRBV19 and TRBJ2-2, the full variable domain is DGGITQSPKYLFRKEGQNVTLSCEQNLNHDAMYWYRQDPGQGLRLIYYSQIVNDFQKGDIAEGYSVSREKKESFPLTVTSAQKNPTAFYLCATHYTGELFFGEGSRLTVL.

V is TRBV27 and J is TRBJ1-2, with a possible D match to TRBD1 (5 bases). CDR1 is MNHEY, CDR2 SMNVEV, per germline (reference sequence). V gave up 9 bases and J gave up 8 bases, with 22 bases separating them. The CDR3 length is 14 residues. CDR3 coding DNA: TGTGCCAGTGGGGGGGAAAGAAGGTCCTCCGGCTACACCTTC. This codes for CASGGERRSSGYTF.

The gene calls are TRBV4-2 and TRBJ1-1; D remains ambiguous. Germline V lookup: CDR1 LGHNA, CDR2 YNFKEQ. The CDR3 sequence is 17 residues long. Trimming pared 0 bases from V and 4 bases from J, leaving 18 bases between. CDR3 sequence reads: CASSQDHREGLATEAFF. CDR3 DNA sequence: TGTGCCAGCAGCCAAGACCACCGGGAGGGATTGGCCACTGAAGCTTTCTTT.

This sequence joins TRBV4-3 and TRBJ2-7, with 7 bases that match TRBD2. This CDR3 contains 15 residues. CDR1 LGHNA and CDR2 YSLEER come from the germline V gene. The V and J ends lost 1 base and 3 bases, in that order; junction bases with no gene match: 6. CDR3 sequence: CASSQVIAGGYEQYF. The CDR3 DNA sequence: TGCGCCAGCAGCCAAGTAATAGCGGGTGGCTACGAGCAGTACTTC.

The chain joins TRBV7-9 to TRBJ1-1; 10 positions agree with TRBD1. V was clipped by 3 bases and J by 11 bases; unmatched bases: 6. CDR3 length: 13 amino acids. The V gene's germline CDR1 is SEHNR and CDR2 FQNEAQ (reference sequence). The CDR3 region has the DNA TGTGCCAGCAGCTTCCAGACAGGGGGCTACGCTTTCTTT. Protein sequence: CASSFQTGGYAFF.

This chain uses TRBV12-5 with TRBJ2-1, with 9 positions matching TRBD2. Germline V gives CDR1 LGHNT, CDR2 FRNRAP. V lost 5 bases to trimming and J lost 2 bases; unmatched junction nucleotides: 7. This CDR3 is 16 amino acids long. CDR3: CASGILAGRTYNEQFF. The CDR3 DNA sequence: TGTGCTAGTGGTATCCTAGCGGGGCGTACCTACAATGAGCAGTTCTTC.

This chain connects TRBV7-8 to TRBJ2-7; TRBD2 aligns across 12 bases. Looked up from germline, CDR1 is SGHVS and CDR2 is FQNEAQ. After removal of 5 bases from V and 3 bases from J, the junction contained 17 bases not matched to a gene. The CDR3 is 19 residues long. In DNA form, the CDR3 reads TGTGCCAGCAGCCAAAGGACAGGTGGACTAGCGGGGAGAGTCTACGAGCAGTACTTC. Protein: CASSQRTGGLAGRVYEQYF.

This chain joins TRBV7-9 and TRBJ2-7; D perhaps matches TRBD2 (6 bases). This CDR3 spans 14 amino acids. The germline V gene has CDR1 SEHNR and CDR2 FQNEAQ (reference sequence). The V gene lost 3 bases and the J gene lost 0 bases, with 9 bases spanning the gap. This chain's CDR3 is CASSLAGSSYEQYF. The CDR3 region has the DNA TGTGCCAGCAGCTTGGCCGGGAGCTCCTACGAGCAGTACTTC.

The chain is built from TRBV2 and TRBJ2-2; 9 bases fit TRBD2. Germline V gene data show CDR1 as SNHLY and CDR2 as FYNNEI. After removal of 5 bases from V and 7 bases from J, the junction contained 5 bases not matched to a gene. The CDR3 runs 14 residues. The CDR3 protein is CASSMTSGLGELFF. In DNA form, the CDR3 reads TGTGCCAGCAGTATGACTAGCGGCCTCGGGGAGCTGTTTTTT.

This clone was recorded only once. The chain couples TRBV6-2 or TRBV6-3 to TRBJ1-2; D unclear. V was clipped by 7 bases and J by 6 bases, with 15 bases between them. Germline V gives CDR1 MNHEY, CDR2 SVGEGT. This CDR3 region has 13 residues. Here the CDR3 DNA reads TGTGCCAGCACCCCGCGCCGCCGGGATGGCTACACCTTC. It yields the protein CASTPRRRDGYTF.

This clone was detected only a few times. This chain connects TRBV20-1 to TRBJ1-3, with a possible D match to TRBD1 (5 bases). Germline V CDR1 and CDR2: DFQATT, SNEGSKA (reference sequence). V gave up 3 bases and J gave up 0 bases, with 12 bases separating them. This CDR3 has 15 residues. The CDR3 nucleotides are TGCAGTGCTAGTCAGGGAATGAGCTCTGGAAACACCATATATTTT. Its protein product is CSASQGMSSGNTIYF.